This T cell receptor beta chain came from a study of blood T cell repertoires in COVID-19. Study-wide background: The United States, Italy and Spain provided the acute and convalescent COVID-19 samples. Sample material is recorded as cDNA or gDNA derived from T cells, B-cell-depleted T cells, or PBMCs.

The CDR3 extends over 12 amino acids. Germline V lookup: CDR1 MDHEN, CDR2 SYDVKM. Trimming removed 8 bases from V and 9 bases from J, with 11 bases in between. Authors' processing steps: How many nucleated cells were present was estimated from reference gene primer amplification. Sequencing used immunoSEQ multiplex PCR; TCRdb keeps in-frame clones, though not all of them. V, J and clone size are those of that table, while D and trimming were read from the DNA. Among 93,000 or so clones listed, roughly 90% were seen once. The sample comprised peripheral blood. The receptor's source is a woman aged 55-69 years with acute or convalescent COVID-19. The gene calls are TRBV28 and TRBJ1-6; tentatively, D is TRBD1 (6 bases). The CDR3, as DNA: TGTGCCAGCTATCAGGGGAGTTCACCCCTCCACTTT. It yields the protein CASYQGSSPLHF.